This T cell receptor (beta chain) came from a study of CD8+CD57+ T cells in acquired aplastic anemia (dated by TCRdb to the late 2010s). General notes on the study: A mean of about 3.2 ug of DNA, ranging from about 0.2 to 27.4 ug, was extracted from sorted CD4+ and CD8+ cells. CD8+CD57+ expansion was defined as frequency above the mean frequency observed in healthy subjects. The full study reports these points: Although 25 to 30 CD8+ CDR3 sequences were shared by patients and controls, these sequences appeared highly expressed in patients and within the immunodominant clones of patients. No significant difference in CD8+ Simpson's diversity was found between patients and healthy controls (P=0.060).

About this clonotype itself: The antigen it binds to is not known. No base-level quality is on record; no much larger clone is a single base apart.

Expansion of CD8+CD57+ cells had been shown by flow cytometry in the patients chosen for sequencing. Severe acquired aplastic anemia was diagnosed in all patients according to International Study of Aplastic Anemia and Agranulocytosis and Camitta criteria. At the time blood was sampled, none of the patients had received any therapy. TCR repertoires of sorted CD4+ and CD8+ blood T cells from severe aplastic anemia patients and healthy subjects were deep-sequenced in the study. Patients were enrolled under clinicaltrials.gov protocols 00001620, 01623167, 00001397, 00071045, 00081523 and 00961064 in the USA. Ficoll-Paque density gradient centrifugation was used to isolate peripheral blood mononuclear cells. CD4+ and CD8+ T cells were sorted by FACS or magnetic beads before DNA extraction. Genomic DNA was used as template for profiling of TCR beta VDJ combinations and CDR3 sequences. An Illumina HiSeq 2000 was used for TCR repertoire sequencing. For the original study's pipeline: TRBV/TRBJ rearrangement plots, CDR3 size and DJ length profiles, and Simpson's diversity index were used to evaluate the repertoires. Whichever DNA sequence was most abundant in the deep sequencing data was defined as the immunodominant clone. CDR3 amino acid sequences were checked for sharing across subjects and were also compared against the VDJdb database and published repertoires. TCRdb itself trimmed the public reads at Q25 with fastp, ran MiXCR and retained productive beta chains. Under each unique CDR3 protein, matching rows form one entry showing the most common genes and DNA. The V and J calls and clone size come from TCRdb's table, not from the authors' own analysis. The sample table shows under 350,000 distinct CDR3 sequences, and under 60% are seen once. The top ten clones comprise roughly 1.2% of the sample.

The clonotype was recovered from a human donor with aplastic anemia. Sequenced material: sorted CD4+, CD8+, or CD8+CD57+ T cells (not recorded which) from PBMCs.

The CDR3 protein sequence reads: CASSSRKGTEAYEQYF. The nucleotide sequence is given as TGTGCCAGCAGCTCAAGAAAAGGGACAGAAGCCTACGAGCAGTACTTC. Recombination joined TRBV7-9 with TRBJ2-7; TRBD1 lines up with 7 middle nucleotides. V is trimmed back by 4 bases and J by 2 bases, and the junction contains 11 bases that no gene match accounts for. The CDR3 starts with the cysteine, ends with the phenylalanine, and has 16 residues. Only CDR3 DNA remains: 48 bases, in frame from the first base. Sequences SEHNR (CDR1) and FQNEAQ (CDR2) are obtained from the germline V gene (reference sequence).